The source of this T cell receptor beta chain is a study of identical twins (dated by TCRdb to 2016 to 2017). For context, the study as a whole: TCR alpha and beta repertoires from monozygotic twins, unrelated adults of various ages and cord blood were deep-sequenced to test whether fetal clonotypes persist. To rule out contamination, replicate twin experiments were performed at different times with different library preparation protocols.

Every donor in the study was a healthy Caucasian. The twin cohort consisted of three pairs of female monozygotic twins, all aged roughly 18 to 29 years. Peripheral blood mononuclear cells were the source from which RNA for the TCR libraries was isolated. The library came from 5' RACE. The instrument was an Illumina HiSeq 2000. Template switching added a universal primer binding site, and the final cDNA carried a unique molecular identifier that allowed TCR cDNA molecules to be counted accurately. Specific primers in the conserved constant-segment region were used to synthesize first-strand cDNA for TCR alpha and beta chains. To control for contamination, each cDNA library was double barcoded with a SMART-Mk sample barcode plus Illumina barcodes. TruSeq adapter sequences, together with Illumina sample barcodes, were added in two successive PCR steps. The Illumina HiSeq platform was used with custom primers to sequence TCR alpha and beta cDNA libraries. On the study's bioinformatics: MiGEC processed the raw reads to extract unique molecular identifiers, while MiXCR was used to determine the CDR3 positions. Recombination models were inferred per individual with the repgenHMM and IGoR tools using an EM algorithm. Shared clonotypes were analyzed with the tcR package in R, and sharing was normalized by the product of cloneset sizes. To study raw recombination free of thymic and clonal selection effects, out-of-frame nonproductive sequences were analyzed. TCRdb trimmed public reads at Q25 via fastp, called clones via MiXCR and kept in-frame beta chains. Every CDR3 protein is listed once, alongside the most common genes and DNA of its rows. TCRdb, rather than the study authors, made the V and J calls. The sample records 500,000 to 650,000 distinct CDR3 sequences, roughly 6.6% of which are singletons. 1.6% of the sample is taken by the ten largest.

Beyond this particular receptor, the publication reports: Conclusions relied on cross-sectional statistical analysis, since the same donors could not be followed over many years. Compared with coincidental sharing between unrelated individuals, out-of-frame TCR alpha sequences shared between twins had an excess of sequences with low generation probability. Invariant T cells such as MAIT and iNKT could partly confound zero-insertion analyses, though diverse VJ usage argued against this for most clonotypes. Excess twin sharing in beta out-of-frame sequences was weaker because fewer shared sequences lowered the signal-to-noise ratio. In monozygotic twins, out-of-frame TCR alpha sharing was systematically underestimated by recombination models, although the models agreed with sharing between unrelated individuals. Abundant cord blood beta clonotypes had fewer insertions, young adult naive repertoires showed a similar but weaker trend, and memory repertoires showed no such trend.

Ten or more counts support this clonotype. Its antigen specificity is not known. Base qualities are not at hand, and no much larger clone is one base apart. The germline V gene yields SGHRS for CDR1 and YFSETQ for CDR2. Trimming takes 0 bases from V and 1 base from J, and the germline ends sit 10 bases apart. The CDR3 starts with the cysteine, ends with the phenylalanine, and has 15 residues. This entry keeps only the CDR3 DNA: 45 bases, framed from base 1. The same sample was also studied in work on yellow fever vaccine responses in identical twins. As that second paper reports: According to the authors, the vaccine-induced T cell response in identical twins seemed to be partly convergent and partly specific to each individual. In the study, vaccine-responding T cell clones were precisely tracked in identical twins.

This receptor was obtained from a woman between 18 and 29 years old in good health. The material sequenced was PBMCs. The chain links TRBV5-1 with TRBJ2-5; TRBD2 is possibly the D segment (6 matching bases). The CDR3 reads CASSLGMGGQETQYF. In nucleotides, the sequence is TGCGCCAGCAGCTTGGGGATGGGGGGCCAAGAGACCCAGTACTTC.